The rows below give T cell receptor beta chains drawn from one sample of a study of cytomegalovirus exposure and HLA in healthy donors. TCRdb's table, derived via immunoSEQ multiplex PCR, lists solely in-frame clones and lacks some. The sample has about 140,000 clones; about three quarters are singletons. The sequenced sample consisted of PBMCs. The receptors were gathered from a man younger than 35 in good health and CMV-seronegative. CDR3s include the opening cysteine and the closing phenylalanine or tryptophan. Each record gives: D gene, V gene, J gene, clone size, CDR3 protein, CDR3 DNA. D genes are given only for firm matches. Clone size appears in some rows only: once, few, many, or a class for an expanded clone.

d_gene: NA
v_gene: TRBV13
j_gene: TRBJ2-3
abundance: NA
CDR3aa: CASSSPGESTDTQYF
CDR3nt: TGTGCCAGCAGCTCCCCCGGGGAGAGCACAGATACGCAGTATTTT

d_gene: NA
v_gene: TRBV7-9
j_gene: TRBJ1-4
abundance: NA
CDR3aa: CTSSSVNEKLFF
CDR3nt: TGTACCAGCAGCTCTGTTAATGAAAAACTGTTTTTT

d_gene: NA
v_gene: TRBV7-9
j_gene: TRBJ2-7
abundance: NA
CDR3aa: CASSGQNSYEQYF
CDR3nt: TGTGCCAGCAGTGGACAGAACTCCTACGAGCAGTACTTC

d_gene: NA
v_gene: TRBV4-2
j_gene: TRBJ1-2
abundance: few
CDR3aa: CASSQTTRGYTF
CDR3nt: TGTGCCAGCAGCCAGACAACTAGGGGCTACACCTTC

d_gene: TRBD1
v_gene: TRBV7-9
j_gene: TRBJ1-1
abundance: few
CDR3aa: CSSSYSRQGGVF
CDR3nt: TGTTCCAGCAGCTATTCTAGACAGGGGGGAGTATTT

d_gene: NA
v_gene: TRBV10-3
j_gene: TRBJ2-7
abundance: once
CDR3aa: CAISDGGSESEQYF
CDR3nt: TGTGCCATCAGTGATGGTGGTTCTGAAAGCGAGCAGTACTTC

d_gene: TRBD1
v_gene: TRBV27
j_gene: TRBJ1-1
abundance: few
CDR3aa: CASSSRTGLNTEAFF
CDR3nt: TGTGCCAGCAGTTCTCGGACAGGGCTGAACACTGAAGCTTTCTTT

d_gene: NA
v_gene: TRBV7-9
j_gene: TRBJ2-1
abundance: NA
CDR3aa: CASSWTGVFPYNEQFF
CDR3nt: TGTGCCAGCAGCTGGACCGGGGTATTCCCCTACAATGAGCAGTTCTTC

d_gene: TRBD1
v_gene: TRBV19
j_gene: TRBJ1-1
abundance: NA
CDR3aa: CASTDRENTEAFF
CDR3nt: TGTGCCAGCACTGACAGGGAGAACACTGAAGCTTTCTTT

d_gene: TRBD1
v_gene: TRBV2
j_gene: TRBJ1-1
abundance: few
CDR3aa: CASDRVNTEAFF
CDR3nt: TGTGCCTCCGACAGGGTGAACACTGAAGCTTTCTTT

d_gene: TRBD2
v_gene: TRBV28
j_gene: TRBJ2-3
abundance: once
CDR3aa: CASSPRLAGDHTDTQYF
CDR3nt: TGTGCCAGCAGTCCAAGACTAGCGGGAGATCACACAGATACGCAGTATTTT

d_gene: TRBD1
v_gene: TRBV2
j_gene: TRBJ2-5
abundance: NA
CDR3aa: CASRKQGSPQETQYF
CDR3nt: TGTGCCAGCAGGAAACAGGGGAGTCCCCAAGAGACCCAGTACTTC

d_gene: TRBD1
v_gene: TRBV5-1
j_gene: TRBJ2-5
abundance: NA
CDR3aa: CASRDLAGTGQETQYF
CDR3nt: TGCGCCAGCAGGGACCTGGCTGGGACAGGGCAAGAGACCCAGTACTTC

d_gene: TRBD2
v_gene: TRBV19
j_gene: TRBJ2-3
abundance: NA
CDR3aa: CASSAHPLAGGTDTQYF
CDR3nt: TGTGCCAGTAGTGCCCACCCCCTAGCGGGAGGCACAGATACGCAGTATTTT

d_gene: NA
v_gene: TRBV11-3
j_gene: TRBJ1-2
abundance: NA
CDR3aa: CASSRGVGLCPRTLNYGYTF
CDR3nt: TGTGCCAGCAGCCGGGGGGTGGGGTTATGCCCAAGGACTCTTAACTATGGCTACACCTTC

d_gene: TRBD2
v_gene: TRBV10-1
j_gene: TRBJ2-1
abundance: NA
CDR3aa: CASRASGRCQFF
CDR3nt: TGCGCCAGCAGGGCAAGCGGGAGGTGCCAGTTCTTC

d_gene: NA
v_gene: TRBV7-8
j_gene: TRBJ1-4
abundance: NA
CDR3aa: CASSWGLGTNEKLFF
CDR3nt: TGTGCCAGCAGCTGGGGACTAGGAACTAATGAAAAACTGTTTTTT

d_gene: TRBD2
v_gene: TRBV30
j_gene: TRBJ2-3
abundance: NA
CDR3aa: CAWSVILAGGRGDTQYF
CDR3nt: TGTGCCTGGAGTGTAATCCTAGCGGGAGGGAGAGGAGATACGCAGTATTTT

d_gene: NA
v_gene: TRBV4-1
j_gene: TRBJ2-3
abundance: NA
CDR3aa: CASSQARREGTDTQYF
CDR3nt: TGCGCCAGCAGCCAAGCTCGCAGGGAAGGCACAGATACGCAGTATTTT

d_gene: NA
v_gene: TRBV6-6
j_gene: TRBJ2-3
abundance: NA
CDR3aa: CASSYLQRSTDTQYF
CDR3nt: TGTGCCAGCAGTTACTTGCAGCGGAGCACAGATACGCAGTATTTT

d_gene: NA
v_gene: TRBV9
j_gene: TRBJ2-7
abundance: NA
CDR3aa: CASSVGGYPYEQYF
CDR3nt: TGTGCCAGCAGCGTAGGGGGCTACCCCTACGAGCAGTACTTC

d_gene: TRBD1
v_gene: TRBV29-1
j_gene: TRBJ1-2
abundance: NA
CDR3aa: CSVEDRGYDYGYTF
CDR3nt: TGCAGCGTTGAGGACAGGGGGTACGACTATGGCTACACCTTC

d_gene: NA
v_gene: TRBV19
j_gene: TRBJ2-3
abundance: NA
CDR3aa: CASSTAGVGRLDTQYF
CDR3nt: TGTGCCAGTAGTACCGCTGGGGTTGGGAGATTAGATACGCAGTATTTT

d_gene: NA
v_gene: TRBV27
j_gene: TRBJ1-1
abundance: few
CDR3aa: CASSFGTEAFF
CDR3nt: TGTGCCAGCAGTTTCGGCACTGAAGCTTTCTTT

d_gene: NA
v_gene: TRBV6-5
j_gene: TRBJ1-1
abundance: NA
CDR3aa: CASSYSRGKAFF
CDR3nt: TGTGCCAGCAGTTACTCTCGGGGTAAAGCTTTCTTT

d_gene: TRBD2
v_gene: TRBV27
j_gene: TRBJ2-3
abundance: NA
CDR3aa: CASRRLAGVGDTQYF
CDR3nt: TGTGCCAGCCGTCGACTAGCGGGAGTCGGAGATACGCAGTATTTT

d_gene: NA
v_gene: TRBV25-1
j_gene: TRBJ1-1
abundance: NA
CDR3aa: CASSPGGMNTEAFF
CDR3nt: TGTGCCAGCTCCCCAGGAGGCATGAACACTGAAGCTTTCTTT

d_gene: NA
v_gene: TRBV10-3
j_gene: TRBJ1-2
abundance: NA
CDR3aa: CAISVQRGDGYTF
CDR3nt: TGTGCCATCAGTGTCCAGAGAGGCGACGGCTACACCTTC